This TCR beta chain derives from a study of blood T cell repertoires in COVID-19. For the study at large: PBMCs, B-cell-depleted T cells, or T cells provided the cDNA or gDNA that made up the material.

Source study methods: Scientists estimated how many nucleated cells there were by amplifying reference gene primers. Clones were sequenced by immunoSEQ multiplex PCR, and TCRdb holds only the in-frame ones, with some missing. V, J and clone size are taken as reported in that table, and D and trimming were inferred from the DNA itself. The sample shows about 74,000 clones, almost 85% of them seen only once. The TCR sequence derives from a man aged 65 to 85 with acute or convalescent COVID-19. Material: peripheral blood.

The CDR3, as DNA: TGCGCCAGCAGCCGATTTCCCGGGACTGCACAAGAGACCCAGTACTTC. This gives the protein CASSRFPGTAQETQYF. The chain is built from TRBV5-1 and TRBJ2-5; weak D call: TRBD2 (6 bases). The germline gives CDR1 SGHRS, CDR2 YFSETQ. The V end was cut by 4 bases, the J end by 2 bases, with 18 bases between. CDR3 length equals 16 residues.